Listed below are T cell receptor beta chains from one sample, sequenced in a study of post-analysis software for immune sequencing data. Each CDR3 protein gets one entry after TCRdb re-called the PCR reads with MiXCR. Seen here are about 770,000 distinct CDR3 sequences, about half observed once, and the top ten hold roughly 4.5%. Sequences were obtained from blood. The receptors come from a girl aged 10-17 years with multiple sclerosis. The CDR3 runs from the conserved cysteine through the conserved F or W. A D gene is named only where the DNA matches it firmly. The size of a clone is reported for some rows only, either as once, few or many, or as a class for expanded clones.

>.|TRBV20-1|TRBJ2-7|.
CSTKGGATYEQYF
TGCAGTACTAAAGGAGGGGCCACCTACGAGCAGTACTTC
>.|TRBV12-3/TRBV12-4|TRBJ1-4|few
CASTSRDSLNEKLFF
TGTGCCAGCACCTCGAGAGACAGCCTTAATGAAAAACTGTTTTTT
>TRBD1|TRBV20-1|TRBJ2-4|once
CSAGGGQGAAKNIQYF
TGCAGTGCTGGAGGCGGACAGGGGGCAGCCAAAAACATTCAGTACTTC
>.|TRBV5-1|TRBJ2-5|few
CASSLEPGETQYF
TGTGCCAGCAGCTTAGAACCCGGAGAGACCCAGTACTTC
>TRBD2|TRBV28|TRBJ2-7|.
CASSLRTSGSYEQYF
TGTGCCAGCAGTTTGAGGACTAGCGGCTCCTACGAGCAGTACTTC
>.|TRBV12-3/TRBV12-4|TRBJ2-3|few
CASSLSGLDTQYF
TGTGCCAGCAGCTTAAGCGGTCTAGATACGCAGTATTTT
>.|TRBV28|TRBJ2-7|.
CASSFGSGEQYF
TGTGCCAGCAGTTTTGGGTCAGGGGAGCAGTACTTC
>TRBD1|TRBV6-1|TRBJ1-1|.
CASRRTGQTNTEAFF
TGTGCCAGCAGGCGGACGGGACAGACGAACACTGAAGCTTTCTTT
>TRBD1|TRBV7-9|TRBJ1-5|once
CASSFTGDGQPQHF
TGTGCCAGCAGCTTTACAGGGGACGGTCAGCCCCAGCATTTT
>.|TRBV24-1|TRBJ2-7|few
CATSDSGLVFPEQYF
TGTGCCACCAGTGATTCGGGACTTGTCTTCCCCGAGCAGTACTTC